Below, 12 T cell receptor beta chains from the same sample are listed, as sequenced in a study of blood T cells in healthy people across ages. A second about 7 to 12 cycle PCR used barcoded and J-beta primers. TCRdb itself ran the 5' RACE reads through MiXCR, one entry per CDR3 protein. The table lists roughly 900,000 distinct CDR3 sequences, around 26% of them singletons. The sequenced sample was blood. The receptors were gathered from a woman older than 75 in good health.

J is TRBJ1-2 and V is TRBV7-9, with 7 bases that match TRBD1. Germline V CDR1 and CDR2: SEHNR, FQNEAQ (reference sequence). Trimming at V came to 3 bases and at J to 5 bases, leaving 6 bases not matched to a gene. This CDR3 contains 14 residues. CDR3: CASSFGQVGYGYTF. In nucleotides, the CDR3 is TGTGCCAGCAGCTTTGGACAGGTGGGATATGGCTACACCTTC. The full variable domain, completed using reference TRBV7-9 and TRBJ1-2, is DTGVSQNPRHKITKRGQNVTFRCDPISEHNRLYWYRQTLGQGPEFLTYFQNEAQLEKSRLLSDRFSAERPKGSFSTLEIQRTEQGDSAMYLCASSFGQVGYGYTFGSGTRLTVV.

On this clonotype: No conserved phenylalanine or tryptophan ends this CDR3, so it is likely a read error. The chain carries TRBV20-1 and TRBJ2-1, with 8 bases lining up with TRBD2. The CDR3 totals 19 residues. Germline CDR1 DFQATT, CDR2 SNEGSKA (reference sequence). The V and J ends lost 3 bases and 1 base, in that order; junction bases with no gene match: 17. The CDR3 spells CSARRLGRGATRSYNEQFV. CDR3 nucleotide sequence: TGCAGTGCTAGGCGCCTGGGGCGGGGGGCCACCAGATCCTACAATGAGCAGTTCGTC.

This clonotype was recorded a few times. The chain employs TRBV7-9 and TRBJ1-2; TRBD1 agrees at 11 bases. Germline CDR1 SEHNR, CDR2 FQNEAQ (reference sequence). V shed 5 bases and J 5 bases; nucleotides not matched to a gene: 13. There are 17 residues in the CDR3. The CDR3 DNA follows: TGTGCCAGCAGCCCTTCAGGACAGGGGGCGCGCAGTTATGGCTACACCTTC. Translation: CASSPSGQGARSYGYTF.

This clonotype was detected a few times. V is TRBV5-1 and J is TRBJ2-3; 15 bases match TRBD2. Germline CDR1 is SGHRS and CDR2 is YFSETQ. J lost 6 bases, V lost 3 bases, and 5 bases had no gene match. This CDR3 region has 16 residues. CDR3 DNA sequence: TGCGCCAGCAGCTGGACTAGCGGGGGGGCTTTGGATACGCAGTATTTT. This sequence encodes CASSWTSGGALDTQYF.

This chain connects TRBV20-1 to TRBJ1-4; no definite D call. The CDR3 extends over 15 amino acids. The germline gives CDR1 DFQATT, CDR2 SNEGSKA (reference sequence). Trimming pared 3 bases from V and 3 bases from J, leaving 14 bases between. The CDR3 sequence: CSASRGTAPNEKLFF. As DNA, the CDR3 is TGCAGTGCTAGCCGCGGCACGGCCCCTAATGAAAAACTGTTTTTT.

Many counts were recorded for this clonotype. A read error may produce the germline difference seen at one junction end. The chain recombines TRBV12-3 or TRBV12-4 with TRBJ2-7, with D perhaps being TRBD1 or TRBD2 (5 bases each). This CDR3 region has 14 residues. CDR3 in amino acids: CASRLGVSGYEQYF. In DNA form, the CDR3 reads TGTGCCAGCAGGTTAGGGGTGAGCGGCTACGAGCAGTACTTC.

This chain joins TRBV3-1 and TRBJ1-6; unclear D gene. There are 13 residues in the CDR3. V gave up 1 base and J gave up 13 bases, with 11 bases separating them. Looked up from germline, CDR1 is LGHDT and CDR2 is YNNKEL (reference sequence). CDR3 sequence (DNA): TGTGCCAGCAGCCAAGGACTGCAGTGGCCCCTCCACTTT. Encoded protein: CASSQGLQWPLHF.

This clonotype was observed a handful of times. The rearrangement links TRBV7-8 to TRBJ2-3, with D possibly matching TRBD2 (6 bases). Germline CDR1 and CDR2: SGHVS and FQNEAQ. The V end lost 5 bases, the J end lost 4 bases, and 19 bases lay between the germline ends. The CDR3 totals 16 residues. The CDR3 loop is CASSPRSGGFADTQYF. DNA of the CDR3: TGTGCCAGCAGCCCCAGGTCCGGGGGATTCGCAGATACGCAGTATTTT.

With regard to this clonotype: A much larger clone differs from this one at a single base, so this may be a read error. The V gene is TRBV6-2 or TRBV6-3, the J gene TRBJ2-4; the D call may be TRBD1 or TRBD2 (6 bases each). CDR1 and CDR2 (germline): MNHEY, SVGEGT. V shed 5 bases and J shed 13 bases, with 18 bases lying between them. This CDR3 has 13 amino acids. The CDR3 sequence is CASSPLTGGEQYF. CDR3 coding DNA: TGTGCCAGCAGTCCTCTGACAGGAGGGGAGCAGTACTTC.

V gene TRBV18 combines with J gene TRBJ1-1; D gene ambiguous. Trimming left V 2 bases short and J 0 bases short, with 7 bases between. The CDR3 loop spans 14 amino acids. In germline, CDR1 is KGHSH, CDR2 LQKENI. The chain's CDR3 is CASSPANMNTEAFF. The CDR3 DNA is TGTGCCAGCTCACCAGCAAATATGAACACTGAAGCTTTCTTT. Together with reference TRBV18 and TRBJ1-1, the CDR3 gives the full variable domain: NAGVMQNPRHLVRRRGQEARLRCSPMKGHSHVYWYRQLPEEGLKFMVYLQKENIIDESGMPKERFSAEFPKEGPSILRIQQVVRGDSAAYFCASSPANMNTEAFFGQGTRLTVV.

The CDR3: CASSQDPQAGGPYEQYF. For the CDR3, the DNA is TGTGCCAGCAGCCAAGATCCCCAGGCGGGAGGACCCTACGAGCAGTACTTC. V usage is TRBV4-2 and J usage is TRBJ2-7, with TRBD2 matching 8 bases. J lost 2 bases, V lost 0 bases, and 9 bases had no gene match. Germline lookup yields CDR1 LGHNA and CDR2 YNFKEQ. CDR3 size: 17 residues.

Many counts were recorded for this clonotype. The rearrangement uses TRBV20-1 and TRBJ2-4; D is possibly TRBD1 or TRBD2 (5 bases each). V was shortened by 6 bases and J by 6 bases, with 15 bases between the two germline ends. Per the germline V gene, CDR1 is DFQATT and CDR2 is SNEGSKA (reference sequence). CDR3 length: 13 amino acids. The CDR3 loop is CSAFKTGTNIQYF. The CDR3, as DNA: TGCAGTGCCTTCAAAACCGGGACAAACATTCAGTACTTC.